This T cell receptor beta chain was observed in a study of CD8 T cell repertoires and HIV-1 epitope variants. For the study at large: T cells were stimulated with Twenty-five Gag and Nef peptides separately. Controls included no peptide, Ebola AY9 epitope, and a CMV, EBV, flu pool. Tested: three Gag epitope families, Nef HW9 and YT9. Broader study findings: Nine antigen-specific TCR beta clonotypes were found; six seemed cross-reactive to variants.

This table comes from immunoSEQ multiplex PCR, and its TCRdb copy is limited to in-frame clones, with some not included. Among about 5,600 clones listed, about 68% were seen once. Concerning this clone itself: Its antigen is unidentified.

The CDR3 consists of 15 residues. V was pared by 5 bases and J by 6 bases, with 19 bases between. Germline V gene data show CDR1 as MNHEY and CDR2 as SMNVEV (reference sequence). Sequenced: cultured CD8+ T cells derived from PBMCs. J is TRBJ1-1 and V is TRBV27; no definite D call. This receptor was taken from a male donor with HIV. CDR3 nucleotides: TGTGCCAGCAGTCCTCCCGGGCCTTTTTCGCCTGAAGCTTTCTTT. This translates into CASSPPGPFSPEAFF.